This is a list of T cell receptor beta chains from one sample in a study of CD8 T cells in Susac syndrome. MiXCR was run by TCRdb on the immunoSEQ multiplex PCR reads, yielding one entry per CDR3 protein. The sample lists under 55,000 distinct CDR3 sequences; roughly 93% were seen once. The sequencing input was CD8+ T cells from PBMCs. The receptor set was obtained from a human donor with multiple sclerosis. The conserved cysteine and the conserved F or W are not part of the CDR3 here. Each record gives: J gene, D gene, V gene, CDR3 protein. D genes are given only for firm matches.

>TRBJ1-2|-|TRBV2
ASSERAGVYGYT
>TRBJ2-3|TRBD2|TRBV6-2/TRBV6-3
ASTRTGEGDTQY
>TRBJ2-1|TRBD1|TRBV4-3
ASSQDRGGEQF
>TRBJ2-1|TRBD2|TRBV19
ASSIRTGGPIGEQF
>TRBJ1-1|-|TRBV13
ASSSTEINTEAF
>TRBJ1-3|-|TRBV25-1
ASSPRGDLGNTIY
>TRBJ2-6|-|TRBV6-1
ASTPTGVVAGANVLT
>TRBJ1-1|-|TRBV19
ASSILQNEAF
>TRBJ2-1|-|TRBV4-1
ASSQEGQGSYNEQF
>TRBJ2-7|TRBD2|TRBV4-3
ASSQDRGGLGSYEQY
>TRBJ2-5|TRBD2|TRBV7-8
ASGRDNDPRTSGVDQETQY
>TRBJ2-7|TRBD1|TRBV30
AWNSGQGAGEQY
>TRBJ2-2|-|TRBV7-2
ASSLVSGVVGELF
>TRBJ1-1|TRBD1|TRBV29-1
SVIDRGPEAF
>TRBJ2-1|-|TRBV6-4
ASSDSRGANEQF
>TRBJ1-2|TRBD1|TRBV2
ASRDRGDFNYGYT
>TRBJ2-5|TRBD2|TRBV15
ATSRERGGQETQY